These 21 T cell receptor beta chains share one sample of origin, sequenced in a study of radiation and T cells in renal cell carcinoma. The assay was immunoSEQ multiplex PCR, and TCRdb's table has in-frame clones only and misses some. The table lists about 140,000 clones, roughly 83% of them singletons, with around 21% in the top ten. Indicated time point: baseline pretreatment blood. Treatment noted: 15 Gy SBRT to primary tumor, nephrectomy 4 weeks later. Sequenced here: blood, sampled from a patient whose treatment included radiotherapy and nephrectomy. The receptors were sampled from a woman in her forties or fifties with renal cell carcinoma.

The chain recombines TRBV7-2 with TRBJ1-3; D remains unclear. The CDR3 is made up of 12 amino acids. The ends were cut back, 8 bases at V and 8 bases at J, with 13 bases in the middle. CDR1 and CDR2 (germline): SGHTA, FQGNSA. Here the CDR3 DNA reads TGTGCCAGCGGACCGGGGAGGGACACCATATATTTT. Amino acid sequence: CASGPGRDTIYF.

This chain uses TRBV25-1 with TRBJ2-7; 8 bases are a match to TRBD1. J lost 1 base, V lost 6 bases, and 5 bases had no gene match. CDR1 and CDR2 from the germline V gene are MGHDK and SYGVNS. There are 14 residues in the CDR3. The CDR3 bases are TGTGCCAGCAGCCAGACAGGGGTTTCCTACGAGCAGTACTTC. This gives the protein CASSQTGVSYEQYF.

The genes are TRBV6-1 and TRBJ2-7, with TRBD1 matching 12 bases. The CDR3 is 18 amino acids. Germline V gene lookup returns CDR1 MNHNS and CDR2 SASEGT. V trimming: 2 bases; J trimming: 6 bases; junction bases outside the gene matches: 14. CDR3 DNA sequence: TGTGCCAGCAGTGAACACCCCGGAGGGACAGGGGGCAGGGTCGAGCAGTACTTC. This encodes CASSEHPGGTGGRVEQYF.

This chain joins TRBV25-1 and TRBJ1-2; 9 positions match TRBD1. Germline V gives CDR1 MGHDK, CDR2 SYGVNS. The ends lost 4 bases at V and 7 bases at J; junction bases unmatched: 7. The CDR3 is made up of 14 amino acids. This CDR3 is CASSGDRGVSGYTF. The DNA for the CDR3 is TGTGCCAGCAGTGGAGACAGGGGGGTCTCTGGCTACACCTTC.

The table lists this clone with a few counts. The V call is TRBV30, the J call TRBJ1-1; D is uncertain. The CDR3 has 13 residues. Germline values: CDR1 GTSNPN, CDR2 SVGIG (reference sequence). The V and J ends lost 1 base and 4 bases respectively, with 10 bases between them. Here the CDR3 reads CAWSEGGVTEAFF. The CDR3 nucleotides are TGTGCCTGGAGTGAAGGCGGGGTCACTGAAGCTTTCTTT.

This clone has just one count. This chain connects TRBV5-1 to TRBJ1-3, with TRBD1 matching over 7 bases. Germline assignment: CDR1 SGHRS and CDR2 YFSETQ. This CDR3 comprises 16 residues. The V segment lost 0 bases and the J segment 2 bases; nucleotides outside the gene matches: 5. CDR3 DNA: TGCGCCAGCAGCTTGGGGGACAGTCGACCTGGAAACACCATATATTTT. Translating it yields CASSLGDSRPGNTIYF.

The genes are TRBV4-1 and TRBJ2-2, with 12 bases aligning to TRBD1. The germline V gene has CDR1 MGHRA and CDR2 YSYEKL. This CDR3 has 20 amino acids. The V and J ends lost 1 base and 6 bases, in that order; junction bases with no gene match: 15. In DNA form, the CDR3 reads TGCGCCAGCAGCCAAGTCCTAGATGGGGACAGGGGGCCTGTCGCCGGGGAGCTGTTTTTT. Its translation is CASSQVLDGDRGPVAGELFF.

V usage is TRBV2 and J usage is TRBJ1-3; D is possibly TRBD1 (5 bases). CDR3 length: 11 amino acids. Per germline, CDR1 SNHLY and CDR2 FYNNEI. Trimming shortened V by 5 bases and J by 8 bases, and 7 bases separated the two germline ends. The DNA for the CDR3 is TGTGCCAGCAGTTTAGGGGACACCATATATTTT. This translates into CASSLGDTIYF.

The chain is built from TRBV11-2 and TRBJ2-2; 7 positions agree with TRBD1. This CDR3 is 15 amino acids long. Losses at the gene ends were 0 bases for V and 7 bases for J; bases not matched to a gene: 5. Germline CDR1 is SGHAT and CDR2 is FQNNGV. CDR3 coding DNA: TGTGCCAGCAGCTTAGATGGGACAGCTAGCGGGGAGCTGTTTTTT. Its translation is CASSLDGTASGELFF.

This clone was observed once. For the CDR3, the DNA is TGTGCCAGCCACCCTGCCGGTGGGGCCAACGTCCTGACTTTC. Protein product: CASHPAGGANVLTF. The chain recombines TRBV6-5 with TRBJ2-6; no reliable D call. The CDR3 totals 14 residues. Germline CDR1 is MNHEY and CDR2 is SVGAGI. Trimming cost V 8 bases and J 3 bases, with 11 bases left between them.

The gene calls are TRBV11-3 and TRBJ2-3, with D perhaps TRBD2 (5 bases). This CDR3 comprises 14 residues. The germline gives CDR1 SGHNT, CDR2 YENEEA. The V end lost 4 bases, the J end lost 2 bases, and 10 bases lay between the germline ends. CDR3 sequence: CASSSTGLTDTQYF. For the CDR3, the DNA is TGTGCCAGCAGCTCCACTGGACTCACAGATACGCAGTATTTT.

This clone was picked up one time. J is TRBJ2-1 and V is TRBV9; D unresolved. CDR1 is SGDLS and CDR2 is YYNGEE in the germline V gene. V was cut by 5 bases and J by 7 bases, with 13 bases left in between. The CDR3 runs to 13 residues. For the CDR3, the DNA is TGTGCCAGCAGTTCAAGGCTGCGTAATGAGCAGTTCTTC. This encodes CASSSRLRNEQFF.

The CDR3 here is CASSLGGTRDGLPNQPQHF. The CDR3 DNA reads TGTGCCAGCTCACTGGGCGGAACTAGGGACGGCCTCCCGAATCAGCCCCAGCATTTT. The chain has TRBV18 and TRBJ1-5; weak D call: TRBD1 (5 bases). Germline values: CDR1 KGHSH, CDR2 LQKENI. The CDR3 sequence is 19 residues long. The V and J ends lost 4 bases and 4 bases respectively, with 26 bases between them.

The chain joins TRBV5-1 to TRBJ1-1; 10 bases map to TRBD1. V trimming: 3 bases; J trimming: 3 bases; junction bases outside the gene matches: 5. CDR3 length: 15 amino acids. The V gene's germline CDR1 is SGHRS and CDR2 YFSETQ. Written as DNA, the CDR3 is TGCGCCAGCAGCTCGTTGACAGGGGGCGACACTGAAGCTTTCTTT. Its translation: CASSSLTGGDTEAFF. The variable domain in full, completed from reference TRBV5-1 and TRBJ1-1, reads KAGVTQTPRYLIKTRGQQVTLSCSPISGHRSVSWYQQTPGQGLQFLFEYFSETQRNKGNFPGRFSGRQFSNSRSEMNVSTLELGDSALYLCASSSLTGGDTEAFFGQGTRLTVV.

The chain carries TRBV18 and TRBJ1-4, with TRBD1 as a possible D gene (5 bases). V was trimmed by 2 bases and J by 4 bases, leaving 14 bases between them. Germline CDR1 is KGHSH and CDR2 is LQKENI. The CDR3 loop spans 16 amino acids. CDR3 bases: TGTGCCAGCTCACCATCTACGGGGGAAGTTAATGAAAAACTGTTTTTT. This translates into CASSPSTGEVNEKLFF.

The genes are TRBV2 and TRBJ1-2, with 7 nucleotides matching TRBD1. Germline loops: CDR1 SNHLY, CDR2 FYNNEI. Trimming cost V 11 bases and J 2 bases; bases outside gene matches: 11. The CDR3 is made up of 14 amino acids. The CDR3 DNA is TGTGCCGACAGCGATAGGGACAGCAACTATGGCTACACCTTC. Amino acid sequence: CADSDRDSNYGYTF.

The V call is TRBV19, the J call TRBJ2-2; D is unresolved. Germline V CDR1 and CDR2: LNHDA, SQIVND (reference sequence). This CDR3 spans 13 amino acids. The ends were cut back, 1 base at V and 4 bases at J, with 4 bases in the middle. The CDR3 loop reads CASSIVGTGELFF. CDR3 DNA sequence: TGTGCCAGTAGTATAGTGGGCACCGGGGAGCTGTTTTTT.

This chain connects TRBV9 to TRBJ2-2; TRBD1 matches at 7 bases. Germline V CDR1 and CDR2: SGDLS, YYNGEE. Trimming took 3 bases from V and 3 from J; bases not matched to a gene: 2. The CDR3 totals 14 residues. The CDR3 spells CASSEGQHTGELFF. Written as DNA, the CDR3 is TGTGCCAGCAGCGAGGGACAGCACACCGGGGAGCTGTTTTTT. The whole variable domain, remainder taken from reference TRBV9 and TRBJ2-2, is DSGVTQTPKHLITATGQRVTLRCSPRSGDLSVYWYQQSLDQGLQFLIQYYNGEERAKGNILERFSAQQFPDLHSELNLSSLELGDSALYFCASSEGQHTGELFFGEGSRLTVL.

This clone was seen a handful of times. This sample includes further DNA sequences coding for the same CDR3. The V and J genes are TRBV6-5 and TRBJ1-1; the D is unclear. The V gene's germline CDR1 is MNHEY and CDR2 SVGAGI. V lost 4 bases to trimming and J lost 2 bases, with 2 bases between them. This CDR3 spans 11 amino acids. The CDR3 reads CASSSNTEAFF. CDR3 coding DNA: TGTGCCAGCAGTTCCAACACTGAAGCTTTCTTT.

This clone has more than one count but fewer than ten. The DNA for the CDR3 is TGTGCCAGCATCGCAGGACAGGGGGCAAAGACCCAGTACTTC. This encodes CASIAGQGAKTQYF. The chain employs TRBV6-1 and TRBJ2-5, with 11 bases identical to TRBD1. Germline trimming cut 7 bases from V and 6 bases from J; bases unmatched to any gene: 7. From germline, CDR1 is MNHNS and CDR2 SASEGT. CDR3 size: 14 residues.

J is TRBJ2-7 and V is TRBV7-2, with 7 bases matching TRBD2. V was pared by 4 bases and J by 11 bases, with 11 bases of the junction left unmatched. This CDR3 comprises 13 residues. Germline V lookup: CDR1 SGHTA, CDR2 FQGNSA. For the CDR3, the DNA is TGTGCCAGCAGCTCCCCAATATGGGGGGGTAAGTACTTC. Its protein product is CASSSPIWGGKYF.